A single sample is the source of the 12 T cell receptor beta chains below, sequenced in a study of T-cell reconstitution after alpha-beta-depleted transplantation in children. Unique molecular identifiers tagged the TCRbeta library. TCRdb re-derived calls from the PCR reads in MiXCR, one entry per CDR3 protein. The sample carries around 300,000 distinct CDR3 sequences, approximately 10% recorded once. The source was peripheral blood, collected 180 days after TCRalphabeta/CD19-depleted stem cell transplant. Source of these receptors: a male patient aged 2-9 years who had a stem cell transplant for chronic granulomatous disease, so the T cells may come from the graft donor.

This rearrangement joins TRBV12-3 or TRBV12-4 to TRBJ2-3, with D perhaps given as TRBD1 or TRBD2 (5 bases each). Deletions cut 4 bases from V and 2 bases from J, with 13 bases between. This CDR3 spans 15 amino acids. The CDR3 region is CASSYEGKFTDTQYF. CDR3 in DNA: TGTGCCAGCAGTTACGAGGGGAAATTCACAGATACGCAGTATTTT.

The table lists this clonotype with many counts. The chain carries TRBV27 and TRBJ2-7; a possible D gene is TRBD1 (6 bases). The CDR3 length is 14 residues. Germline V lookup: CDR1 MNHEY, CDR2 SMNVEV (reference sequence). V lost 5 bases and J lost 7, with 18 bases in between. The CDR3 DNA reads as TGTGCCAGCAGTCCAGGGGATCGGCGTTGGGAGCAGTACTTC. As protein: CASSPGDRRWEQYF.

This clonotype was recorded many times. The CDR3 sequence is CASSLPRTQETQYF. The CDR3 DNA follows: TGTGCCAGCAGTTTACCCCGGACGCAAGAGACCCAGTACTTC. The V gene is TRBV28, the J gene TRBJ2-5; no definite D call. The ends were cut back, 2 bases at V and 2 bases at J, with 9 bases in the middle. Germline V CDR1 and CDR2: MDHEN, SYDVKM. The CDR3 totals 14 residues.

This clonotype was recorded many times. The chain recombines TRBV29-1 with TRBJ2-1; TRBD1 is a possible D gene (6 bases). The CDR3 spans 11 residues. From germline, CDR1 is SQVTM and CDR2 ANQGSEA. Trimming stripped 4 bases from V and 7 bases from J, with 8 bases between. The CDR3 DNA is TGCAGCGTTGGAAGGGGGAATGAGCAGTTCTTC. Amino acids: CSVGRGNEQFF.

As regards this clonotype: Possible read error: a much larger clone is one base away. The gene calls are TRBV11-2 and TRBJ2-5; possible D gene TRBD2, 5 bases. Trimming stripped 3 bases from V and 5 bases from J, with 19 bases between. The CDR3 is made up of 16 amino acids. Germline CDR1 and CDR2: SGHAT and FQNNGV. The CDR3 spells CASSFLRTAGGETQYF. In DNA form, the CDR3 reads TGTGCCAGCAGCTTCCTTCGCACGGCAGGCGGGGAGACCCAGTACTTC.

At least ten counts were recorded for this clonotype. The DNA for the CDR3 is TGTGCCAGCAGCCAAGATGTACCGTTTAGTCAGCCCCAGCATTTT. Its protein product is CASSQDVPFSQPQHF. This chain uses TRBV3-1 with TRBJ1-5, with unresolved D. This CDR3 region has 15 residues. Trimming took off 0 bases at V and 6 bases at J, with 12 bases between the two ends. The germline V gene encodes CDR1 LGHDT and CDR2 YNNKEL (reference sequence).

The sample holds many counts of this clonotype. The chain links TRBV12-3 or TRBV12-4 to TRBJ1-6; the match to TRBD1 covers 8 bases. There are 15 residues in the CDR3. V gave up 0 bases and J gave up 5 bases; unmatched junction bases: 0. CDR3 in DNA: TGTGCCAGCAGTTTAGCGGGACAGGATAATTCACCCCTCCACTTT. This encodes CASSLAGQDNSPLHF.

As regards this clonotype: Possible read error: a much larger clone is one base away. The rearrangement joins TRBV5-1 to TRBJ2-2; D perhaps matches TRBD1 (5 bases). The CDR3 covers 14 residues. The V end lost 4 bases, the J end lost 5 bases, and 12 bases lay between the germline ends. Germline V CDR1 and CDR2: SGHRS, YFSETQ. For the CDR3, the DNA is TGCGCCAGCAGCCCGCGACAGACTACCGGGGAGCTGTTTTTT. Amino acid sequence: CASSPRQTTGELFF.

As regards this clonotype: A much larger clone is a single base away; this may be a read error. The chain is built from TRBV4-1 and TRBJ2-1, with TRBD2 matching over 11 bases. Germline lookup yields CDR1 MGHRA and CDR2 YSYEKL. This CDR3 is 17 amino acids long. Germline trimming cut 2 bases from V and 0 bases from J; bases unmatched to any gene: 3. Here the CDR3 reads CASSQTSGGDSYNEQFF. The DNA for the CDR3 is TGCGCCAGCAGCCAAACTAGCGGGGGAGACTCCTACAATGAGCAGTTCTTC.

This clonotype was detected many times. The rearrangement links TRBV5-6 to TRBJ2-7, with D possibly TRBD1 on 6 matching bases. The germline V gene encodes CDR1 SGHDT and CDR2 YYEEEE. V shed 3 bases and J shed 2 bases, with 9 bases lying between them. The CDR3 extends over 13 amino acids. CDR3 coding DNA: TGTGCCAGCAGCTCGGACAGCCCCTACGAGCAGTACTTC. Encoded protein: CASSSDSPYEQYF.

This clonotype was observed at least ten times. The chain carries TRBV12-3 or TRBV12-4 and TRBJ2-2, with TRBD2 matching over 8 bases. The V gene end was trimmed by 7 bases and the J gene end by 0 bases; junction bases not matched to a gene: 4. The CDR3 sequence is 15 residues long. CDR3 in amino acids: CASTIAGTNTGELFF. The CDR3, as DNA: TGTGCCAGCACCATAGCGGGGACGAACACCGGGGAGCTGTTTTTT.

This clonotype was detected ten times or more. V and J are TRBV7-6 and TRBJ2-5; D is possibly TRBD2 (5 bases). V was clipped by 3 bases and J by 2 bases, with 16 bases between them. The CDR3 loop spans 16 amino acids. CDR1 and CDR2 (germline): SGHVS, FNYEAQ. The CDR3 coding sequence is TGTGCCAGCAGCTTTATAGGCCCACGAGGGCAAGAGACCCAGTACTTC. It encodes CASSFIGPRGQETQYF. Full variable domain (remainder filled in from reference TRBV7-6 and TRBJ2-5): GAGVSQSPRYKVTKRGQDVALRCDPISGHVSLYWYRQALGQGPEFLTYFNYEAQQDKSGLPNDRFSAERPEGSISTLTIQRTEQRDSAMYRCASSFIGPRGQETQYFGPGTRLLVL.